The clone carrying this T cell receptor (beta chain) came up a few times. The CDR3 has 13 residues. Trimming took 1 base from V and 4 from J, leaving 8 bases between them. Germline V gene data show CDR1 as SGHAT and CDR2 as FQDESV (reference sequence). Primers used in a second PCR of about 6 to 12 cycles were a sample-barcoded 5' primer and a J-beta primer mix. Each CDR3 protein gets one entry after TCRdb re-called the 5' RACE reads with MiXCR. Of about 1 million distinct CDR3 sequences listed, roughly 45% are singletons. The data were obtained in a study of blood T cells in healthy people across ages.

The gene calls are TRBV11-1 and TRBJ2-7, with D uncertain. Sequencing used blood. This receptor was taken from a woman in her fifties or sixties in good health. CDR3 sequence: CASSLVVEYEQYF. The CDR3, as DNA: TGTGCCAGCAGCTTAGTGGTTGAGTACGAGCAGTACTTC.